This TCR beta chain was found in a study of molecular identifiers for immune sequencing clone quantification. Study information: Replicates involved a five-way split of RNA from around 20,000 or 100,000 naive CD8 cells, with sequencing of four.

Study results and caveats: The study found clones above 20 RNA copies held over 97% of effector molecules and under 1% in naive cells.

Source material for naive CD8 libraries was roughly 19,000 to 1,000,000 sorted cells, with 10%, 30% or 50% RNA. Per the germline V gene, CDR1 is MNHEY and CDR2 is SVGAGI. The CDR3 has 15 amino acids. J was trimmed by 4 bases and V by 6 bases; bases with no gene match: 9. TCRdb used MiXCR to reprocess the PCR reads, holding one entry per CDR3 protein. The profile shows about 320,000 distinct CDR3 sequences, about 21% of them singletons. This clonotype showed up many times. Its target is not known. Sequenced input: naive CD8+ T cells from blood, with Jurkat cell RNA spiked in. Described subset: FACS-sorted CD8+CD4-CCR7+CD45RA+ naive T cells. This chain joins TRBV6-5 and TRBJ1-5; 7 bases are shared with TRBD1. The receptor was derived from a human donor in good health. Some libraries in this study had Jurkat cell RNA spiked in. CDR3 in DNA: TGTGCCAGCAGGAGTGGGACAGCTCCTAATCAGCCCCAGCATTTT. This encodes CASRSGTAPNQPQHF.